Each of the 6 T cell receptor beta chains below was sequenced from the same sample in a study of early T cells in non-severe SARS-CoV-2 infection. A single record per CDR3 protein comes from TCRdb applying MiXCR to the 5' RACE reads. The sample lists 46,000 or so distinct CDR3 sequences, around 3.6% occurring once. Sequencing was done on a sample of whole blood. Every receptor here comes from an adult who was a healthcare worker with PCR-confirmed SARS-CoV-2 infection or an uninfected control (not recorded which).

A remark on this clonotype: A read error may explain this, as a much larger clone is one base away. The rearrangement links TRBV30 to TRBJ2-1; tentative D call: TRBD2 (5 bases). Germline CDR1 and CDR2: GTSNPN and SVGIG (reference sequence). There are 12 residues in the CDR3. CDR3 amino acids: CVWSSGKNEQFF. The CDR3 coding sequence is TGTGTCTGGTCAAGCGGAAAGAATGAGCAGTTCTTC.

The sample holds many counts of this clonotype. V and J are TRBV7-8 and TRBJ2-1; perhaps D is TRBD1 or TRBD2 (6 bases each). Germline CDR1 SGHVS, CDR2 FQNEAQ. The V gene lost 5 bases and the J gene lost 3 bases, with 20 bases spanning the gap. This CDR3 comprises 17 residues. The CDR3 region has the DNA TGTGCCAGCAGCCCCGAGGGGGGCCTCACCTACTACAATGAGCAGTTCTTC. It specifies CASSPEGGLTYYNEQFF.

This clonotype was observed a handful of times. V usage is TRBV3-1 and J usage is TRBJ2-5; 7 nucleotides align to TRBD2. The CDR3 has 13 residues. The V and J ends lost 4 bases and 5 bases, in that order; junction bases with no gene match: 4. The germline gives CDR1 LGHDT, CDR2 YNNKEL (reference sequence). The CDR3 here is CASSPAGRETQYF. DNA for the CDR3: TGTGCCAGCAGCCCCGCCGGGAGGGAGACCCAGTACTTC.

This clonotype was counted many times. The chain is built from TRBV7-2 and TRBJ1-1; a possible D gene is TRBD1 (5 bases). The CDR3 contains 12 residues. V lost 5 bases, J lost 1 base, and 5 bases lay in between. The germline V gene encodes CDR1 SGHTA and CDR2 FQGNSA. The chain's CDR3 is CASSQGNTEAFF. The DNA of the CDR3 is TGTGCCAGCAGCCAGGGGAACACTGAAGCTTTCTTT.

In this sample, this clonotype turned up many times. The J gene is TRBJ2-1, the V gene TRBV5-6; a possible D gene is TRBD2 (6 bases). The germline CDR1 and CDR2 sequences are SGHDT and YYEEEE. The CDR3 length is 13 residues. Trimming left V 4 bases short and J 7 bases short, with 12 bases between. The CDR3 DNA sequence: TGTGCCAGCAGCCCGGGACTCACTAATGAGCAGTTCTTC. Translated, it gives CASSPGLTNEQFF. The complete variable domain, with remaining parts taken from reference TRBV5-6 and TRBJ2-1, reads DAGVTQSPTHLIKTRGQQVTLRCSPKSGHDTVSWYQQALGQGPQFIFQYYEEEERQRGNFPDRFSGHQFPNYSSELNVNALLLGDSALYLCASSPGLTNEQFFGPGTRLTVL.

This clonotype was seen ten or more times. This sequence joins TRBV12-3 or TRBV12-4 and TRBJ1-1; the D gene is possibly TRBD1 (5 bases). V was pared by 5 bases and J by 4 bases, with 11 bases between. The CDR3 contains 13 residues. Here the CDR3 reads CASSAEQGTEAFF. The CDR3 region has the DNA TGTGCCAGCAGTGCCGAGCAGGGCACTGAAGCTTTCTTT.